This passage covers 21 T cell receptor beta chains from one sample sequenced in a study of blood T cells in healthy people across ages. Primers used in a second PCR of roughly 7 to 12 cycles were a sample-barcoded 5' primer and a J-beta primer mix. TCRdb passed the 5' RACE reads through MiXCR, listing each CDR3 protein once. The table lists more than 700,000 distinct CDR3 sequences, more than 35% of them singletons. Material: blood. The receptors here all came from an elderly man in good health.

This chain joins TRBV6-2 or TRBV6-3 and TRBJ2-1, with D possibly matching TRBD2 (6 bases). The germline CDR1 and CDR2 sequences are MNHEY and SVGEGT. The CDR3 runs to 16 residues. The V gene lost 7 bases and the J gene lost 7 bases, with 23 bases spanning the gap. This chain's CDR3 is CASTLDGGGERNEQFF. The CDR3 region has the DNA TGTGCCAGCACCCTCGACGGGGGAGGCGAGAGAAATGAGCAGTTCTTC.

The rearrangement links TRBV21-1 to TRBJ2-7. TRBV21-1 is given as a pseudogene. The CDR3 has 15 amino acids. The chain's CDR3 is CASSKRLYFSYEQYF. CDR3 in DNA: TGTGCCAGCAGCAAACGCCTCTACTTCTCCTACGAGCAGTACTTC.

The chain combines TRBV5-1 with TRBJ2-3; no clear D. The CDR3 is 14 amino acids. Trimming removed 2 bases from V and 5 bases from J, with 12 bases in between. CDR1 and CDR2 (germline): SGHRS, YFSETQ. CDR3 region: CASSFTEEVDTQYF. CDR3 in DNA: TGCGCCAGCAGCTTCACGGAAGAGGTAGATACGCAGTATTTT.

In DNA form, the CDR3 reads TGTGCCAGCAGCTTCTCACGCGATACCTACGAGCAGTACTTC. The encoded protein is CASSFSRDTYEQYF. The chain couples TRBV7-2 to TRBJ2-7; D is unresolved. Germline lookup yields CDR1 SGHTA and CDR2 FQGNSA. The CDR3 is made up of 14 amino acids. V was pared by 3 bases and J by 2 bases, with 11 bases between.

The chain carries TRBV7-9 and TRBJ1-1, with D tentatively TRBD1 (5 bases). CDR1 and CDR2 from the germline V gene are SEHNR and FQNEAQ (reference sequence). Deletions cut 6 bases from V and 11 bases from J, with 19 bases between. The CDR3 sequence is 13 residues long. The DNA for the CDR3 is TGTGCCAGCAGAAGTACGACGGGGGTCGGGGCTTTCTTT. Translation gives CASRSTTGVGAFF.

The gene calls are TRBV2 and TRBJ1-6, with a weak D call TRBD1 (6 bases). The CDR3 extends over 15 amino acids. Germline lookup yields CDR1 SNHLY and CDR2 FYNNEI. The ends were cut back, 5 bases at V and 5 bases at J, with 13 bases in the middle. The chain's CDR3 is CASSTTGTHNSPLHF. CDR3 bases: TGTGCCAGCAGTACAACAGGGACTCATAATTCACCCCTCCACTTT.

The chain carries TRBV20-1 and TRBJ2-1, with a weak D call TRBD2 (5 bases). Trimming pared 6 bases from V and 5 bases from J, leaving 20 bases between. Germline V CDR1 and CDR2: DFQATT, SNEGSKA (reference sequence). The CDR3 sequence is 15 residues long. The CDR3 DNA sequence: TGCAGTGCAGGCTTTGGACTGGCAAGGGACAATGAGCAGTTCTTC. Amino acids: CSAGFGLARDNEQFF.

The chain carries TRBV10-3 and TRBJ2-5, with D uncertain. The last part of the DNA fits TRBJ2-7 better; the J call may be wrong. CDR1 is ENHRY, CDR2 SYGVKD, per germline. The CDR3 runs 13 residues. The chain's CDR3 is CAISESLGDEQYF. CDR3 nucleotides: TGTGCCATCAGTGAGTCCCTGGGTGACGAGCAGTACTTC.

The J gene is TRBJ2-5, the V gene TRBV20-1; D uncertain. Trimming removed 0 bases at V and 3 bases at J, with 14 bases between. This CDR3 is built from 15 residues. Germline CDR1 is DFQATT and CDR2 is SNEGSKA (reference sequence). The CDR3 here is CSARDLVSEEETQYF. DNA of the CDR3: TGCAGTGCTAGAGATCTCGTCAGCGAAGAAGAGACCCAGTACTTC.

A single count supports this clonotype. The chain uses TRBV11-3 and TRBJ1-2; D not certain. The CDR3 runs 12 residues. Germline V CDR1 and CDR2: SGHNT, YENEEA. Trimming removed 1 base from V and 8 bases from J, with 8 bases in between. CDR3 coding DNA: TGTGCCAGCAGCTTAGCGTCGGGGGGCTACACCTTC. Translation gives CASSLASGGYTF.

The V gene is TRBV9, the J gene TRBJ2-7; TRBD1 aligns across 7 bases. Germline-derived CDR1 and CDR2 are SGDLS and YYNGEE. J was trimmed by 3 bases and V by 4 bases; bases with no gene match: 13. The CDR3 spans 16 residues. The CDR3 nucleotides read TGTGCCAGCAGCCCACAACAGGGGAATCTAGGCTACGAGCAGTACTTC. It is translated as CASSPQQGNLGYEQYF. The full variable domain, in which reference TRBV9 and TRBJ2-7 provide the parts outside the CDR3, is DSGVTQTPKHLITATGQRVTLRCSPRSGDLSVYWYQQSLDQGLQFLIQYYNGEERAKGNILERFSAQQFPDLHSELNLSSLELGDSALYFCASSPQQGNLGYEQYFGPGTRLTVT.

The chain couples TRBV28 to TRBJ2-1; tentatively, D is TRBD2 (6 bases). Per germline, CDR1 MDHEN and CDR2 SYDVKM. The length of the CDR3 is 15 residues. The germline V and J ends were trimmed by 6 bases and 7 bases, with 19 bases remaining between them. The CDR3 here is CASRERDFAGNEQFF. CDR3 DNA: TGTGCCAGCAGAGAAAGGGACTTCGCAGGTAATGAGCAGTTCTTC.

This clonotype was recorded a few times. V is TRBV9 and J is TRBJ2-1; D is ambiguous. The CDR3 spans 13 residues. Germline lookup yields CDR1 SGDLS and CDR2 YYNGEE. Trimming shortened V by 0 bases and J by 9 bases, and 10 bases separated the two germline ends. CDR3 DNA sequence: TGTGCCAGCAGCGTAGTGGTTCGAGGTGAGCAGTTCTTC. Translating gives CASSVVVRGEQFF.

CDR3 in DNA: TGTGCCACCCGCTTTGGAGATGAGCAGTACTTC. Its protein is CATRFGDEQYF. The chain couples TRBV24-1 to TRBJ2-7; D unresolved. Per germline, CDR1 KGHDR and CDR2 SFDVKD. V was clipped by 9 bases and J by 7 bases, with 12 bases between them. CDR3 length: 11 amino acids.

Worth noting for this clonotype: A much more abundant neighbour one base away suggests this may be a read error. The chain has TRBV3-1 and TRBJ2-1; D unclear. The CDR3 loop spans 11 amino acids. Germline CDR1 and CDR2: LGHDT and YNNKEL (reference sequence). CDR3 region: CASSRFNEEFF. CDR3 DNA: TGTGCCAGCAGCCGGTTCAATGAGGAGTTCTTC.

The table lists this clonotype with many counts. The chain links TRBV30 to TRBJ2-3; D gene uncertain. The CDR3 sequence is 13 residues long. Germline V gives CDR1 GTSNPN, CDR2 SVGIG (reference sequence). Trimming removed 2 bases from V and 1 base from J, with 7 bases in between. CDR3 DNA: TGTGCCTGGAGTCCCGGAGGCACAGATACGCAGTATTTT. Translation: CAWSPGGTDTQYF. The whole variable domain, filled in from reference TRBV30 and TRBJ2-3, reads SQTIHQWPATLVQPVGSPLSLECTVEGTSNPNLYWYRQAAGRGLQLLFYSVGIGQISSEVPQNLSASRPQDRQFILSSKKLLLSDSGFYLCAWSPGGTDTQYFGPGTRLTVL.

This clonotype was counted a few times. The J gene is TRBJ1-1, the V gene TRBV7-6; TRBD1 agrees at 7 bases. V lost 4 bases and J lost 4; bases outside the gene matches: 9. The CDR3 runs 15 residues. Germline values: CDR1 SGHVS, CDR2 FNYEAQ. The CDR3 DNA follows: TGTGCCAGCAGCTCCGCAAGACAGGGTGGCACTGAAGCTTTCTTT. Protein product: CASSSARQGGTEAFF.

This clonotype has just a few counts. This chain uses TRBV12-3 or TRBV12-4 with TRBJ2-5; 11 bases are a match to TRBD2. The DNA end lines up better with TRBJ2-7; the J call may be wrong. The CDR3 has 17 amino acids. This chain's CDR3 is CASSLGLADAPTYEQYF. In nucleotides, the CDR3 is TGTGCCAGCAGTTTGGGACTAGCGGACGCTCCCACCTACGAGCAGTACTTC.

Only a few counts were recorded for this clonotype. CDR3 amino acids: CASSLVLAGFVDEQFF. CDR3 nucleotides: TGTGCCAGCAGCTTAGTTTTAGCGGGATTTGTGGATGAGCAGTTCTTC. V usage is TRBV7-9 and J usage is TRBJ2-1; TRBD2 matches 8 bases. From germline, CDR1 is SEHNR and CDR2 FQNEAQ (reference sequence). V gave up 1 base and J gave up 8 bases; unmatched junction bases: 10. The CDR3 extends over 16 amino acids. The full variable domain, its missing parts supplied by reference TRBV7-9 and TRBJ2-1, is DTGVSQNPRHKITKRGQNVTFRCDPISEHNRLYWYRQTLGQGPEFLTYFQNEAQLEKSRLLSDRFSAERPKGSFSTLEIQRTEQGDSAMYLCASSLVLAGFVDEQFFGPGTRLTVL.

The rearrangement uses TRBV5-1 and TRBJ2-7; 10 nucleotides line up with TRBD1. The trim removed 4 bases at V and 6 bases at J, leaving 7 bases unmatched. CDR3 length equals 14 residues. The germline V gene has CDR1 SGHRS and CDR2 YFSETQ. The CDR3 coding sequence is TGCGCCAGCAGCCCGGGACAGGGGACCTCCGAGCAGTACTTC. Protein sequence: CASSPGQGTSEQYF.

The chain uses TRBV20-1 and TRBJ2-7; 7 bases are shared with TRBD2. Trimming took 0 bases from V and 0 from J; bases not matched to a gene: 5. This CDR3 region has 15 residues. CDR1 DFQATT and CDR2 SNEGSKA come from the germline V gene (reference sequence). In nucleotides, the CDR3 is TGCAGTGCTAGAGATCATCTAGCGGTCTCCTACGAGCAGTACTTC. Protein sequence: CSARDHLAVSYEQYF.